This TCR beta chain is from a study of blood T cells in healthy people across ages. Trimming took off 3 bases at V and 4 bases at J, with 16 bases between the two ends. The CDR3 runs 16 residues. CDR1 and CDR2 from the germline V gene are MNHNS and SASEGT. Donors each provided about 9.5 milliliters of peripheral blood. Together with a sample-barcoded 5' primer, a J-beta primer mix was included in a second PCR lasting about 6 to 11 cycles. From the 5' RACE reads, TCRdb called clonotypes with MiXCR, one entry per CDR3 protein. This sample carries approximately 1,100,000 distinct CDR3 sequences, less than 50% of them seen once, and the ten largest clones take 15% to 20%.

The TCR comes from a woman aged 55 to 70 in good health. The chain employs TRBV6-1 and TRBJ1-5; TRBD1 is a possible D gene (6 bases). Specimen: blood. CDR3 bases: TGTGCCAGCAGTGATGGGGGCAGAGGATGGAATCAGCCCCAGCATTTT. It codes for CASSDGGRGWNQPQHF.